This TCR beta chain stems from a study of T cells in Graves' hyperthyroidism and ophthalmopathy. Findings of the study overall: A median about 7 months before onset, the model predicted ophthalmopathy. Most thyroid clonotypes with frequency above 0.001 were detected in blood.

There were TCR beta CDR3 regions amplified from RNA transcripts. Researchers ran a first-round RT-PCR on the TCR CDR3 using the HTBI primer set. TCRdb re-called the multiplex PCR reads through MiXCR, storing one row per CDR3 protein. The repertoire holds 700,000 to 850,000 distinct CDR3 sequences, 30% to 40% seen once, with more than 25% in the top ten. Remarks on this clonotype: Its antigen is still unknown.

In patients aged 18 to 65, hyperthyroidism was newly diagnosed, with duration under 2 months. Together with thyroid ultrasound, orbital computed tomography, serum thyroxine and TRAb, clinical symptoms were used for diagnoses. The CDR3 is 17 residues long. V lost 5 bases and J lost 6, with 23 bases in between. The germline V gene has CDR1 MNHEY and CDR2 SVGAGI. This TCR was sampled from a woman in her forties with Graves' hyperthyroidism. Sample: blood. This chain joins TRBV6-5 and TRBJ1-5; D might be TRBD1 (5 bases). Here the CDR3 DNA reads TGTGCCAGCAGTCCGCACGCCGGGACGGGGCCCCTTCAGCCCCAGCATTTT. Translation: CASSPHAGTGPLQPQHF.